The present T cell receptor (beta chain) was sequenced within a study of identifying expanded T cells in peripheral blood. This clone occurred a few times. This table comes from immunoSEQ multiplex PCR, and its TCRdb copy is limited to in-frame clones, with some not included. The sample gives more than 55,000 clones, more than 75% of which show up once; under 5% is in the top ten. Germline CDR1 is SGHRS and CDR2 is YFSETQ. The CDR3 sequence is 14 residues long. Trimming stripped 0 bases from V and 7 bases from J, with 13 bases between. The chain has TRBV5-1 and TRBJ1-2; D remains unclear. Sequenced: blood. The receptor comes from a person between 18 and 75 years old in good health. In DNA form, the CDR3 reads TGCGCCAGCAGCTTGGCCGCCGGCTCGGGTGGCTACACCTTC. As protein: CASSLAAGSGGYTF. The full variable domain, its missing parts supplied by reference TRBV5-1 and TRBJ1-2, is KAGVTQTPRYLIKTRGQQVTLSCSPISGHRSVSWYQQTPGQGLQFLFEYFSETQRNKGNFPGRFSGRQFSNSRSEMNVSTLELGDSALYLCASSLAAGSGGYTFGSGTRLTVV.